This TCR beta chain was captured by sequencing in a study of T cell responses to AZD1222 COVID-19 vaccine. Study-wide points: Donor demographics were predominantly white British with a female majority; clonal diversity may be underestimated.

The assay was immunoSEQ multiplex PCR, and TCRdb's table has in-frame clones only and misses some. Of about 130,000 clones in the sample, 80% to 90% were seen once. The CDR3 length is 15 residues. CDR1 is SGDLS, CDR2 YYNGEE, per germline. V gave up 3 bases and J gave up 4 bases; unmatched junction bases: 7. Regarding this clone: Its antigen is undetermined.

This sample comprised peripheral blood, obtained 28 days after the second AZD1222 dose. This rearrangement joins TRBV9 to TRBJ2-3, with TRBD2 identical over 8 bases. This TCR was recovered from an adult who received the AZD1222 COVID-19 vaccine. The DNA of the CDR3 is TGTGCCAGCAGCGAGGCGGGAGGCCGCTCAGATACGCAGTATTTT. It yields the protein CASSEAGGRSDTQYF.